This TCR beta chain was documented in a study of blood T cell repertoires in COVID-19. In the study overall: The cDNA or gDNA used as material had been derived from T cells, B-cell-depleted T cells, or PBMCs.

In its sample, this clone was seen once. Source study methods: Quantification of nucleated cells was approximated via reference gene primer amplification. The assay was immunoSEQ multiplex PCR, and TCRdb's table has in-frame clones only and misses some. That table supplies the V and J calls and clone size; D and trimming were determined from the DNA. The sample contains 70,000 or so clones, 86% of which appear only once. The TCR was taken from a man in his sixties or seventies with active COVID-19. Sequencing used peripheral blood.

The CDR3 DNA sequence: TGTGCCAGTACCCCGGGTGGGGCCAACGTCCTGACTTTC. Its translation: CASTPGGANVLTF. This chain joins TRBV19 and TRBJ2-6; D unclear. Trimming took off 7 bases at V and 3 bases at J, with 7 bases between the two ends. This CDR3 is 13 amino acids long. CDR1 and CDR2 from the germline V gene are LNHDA and SQIVND (reference sequence).